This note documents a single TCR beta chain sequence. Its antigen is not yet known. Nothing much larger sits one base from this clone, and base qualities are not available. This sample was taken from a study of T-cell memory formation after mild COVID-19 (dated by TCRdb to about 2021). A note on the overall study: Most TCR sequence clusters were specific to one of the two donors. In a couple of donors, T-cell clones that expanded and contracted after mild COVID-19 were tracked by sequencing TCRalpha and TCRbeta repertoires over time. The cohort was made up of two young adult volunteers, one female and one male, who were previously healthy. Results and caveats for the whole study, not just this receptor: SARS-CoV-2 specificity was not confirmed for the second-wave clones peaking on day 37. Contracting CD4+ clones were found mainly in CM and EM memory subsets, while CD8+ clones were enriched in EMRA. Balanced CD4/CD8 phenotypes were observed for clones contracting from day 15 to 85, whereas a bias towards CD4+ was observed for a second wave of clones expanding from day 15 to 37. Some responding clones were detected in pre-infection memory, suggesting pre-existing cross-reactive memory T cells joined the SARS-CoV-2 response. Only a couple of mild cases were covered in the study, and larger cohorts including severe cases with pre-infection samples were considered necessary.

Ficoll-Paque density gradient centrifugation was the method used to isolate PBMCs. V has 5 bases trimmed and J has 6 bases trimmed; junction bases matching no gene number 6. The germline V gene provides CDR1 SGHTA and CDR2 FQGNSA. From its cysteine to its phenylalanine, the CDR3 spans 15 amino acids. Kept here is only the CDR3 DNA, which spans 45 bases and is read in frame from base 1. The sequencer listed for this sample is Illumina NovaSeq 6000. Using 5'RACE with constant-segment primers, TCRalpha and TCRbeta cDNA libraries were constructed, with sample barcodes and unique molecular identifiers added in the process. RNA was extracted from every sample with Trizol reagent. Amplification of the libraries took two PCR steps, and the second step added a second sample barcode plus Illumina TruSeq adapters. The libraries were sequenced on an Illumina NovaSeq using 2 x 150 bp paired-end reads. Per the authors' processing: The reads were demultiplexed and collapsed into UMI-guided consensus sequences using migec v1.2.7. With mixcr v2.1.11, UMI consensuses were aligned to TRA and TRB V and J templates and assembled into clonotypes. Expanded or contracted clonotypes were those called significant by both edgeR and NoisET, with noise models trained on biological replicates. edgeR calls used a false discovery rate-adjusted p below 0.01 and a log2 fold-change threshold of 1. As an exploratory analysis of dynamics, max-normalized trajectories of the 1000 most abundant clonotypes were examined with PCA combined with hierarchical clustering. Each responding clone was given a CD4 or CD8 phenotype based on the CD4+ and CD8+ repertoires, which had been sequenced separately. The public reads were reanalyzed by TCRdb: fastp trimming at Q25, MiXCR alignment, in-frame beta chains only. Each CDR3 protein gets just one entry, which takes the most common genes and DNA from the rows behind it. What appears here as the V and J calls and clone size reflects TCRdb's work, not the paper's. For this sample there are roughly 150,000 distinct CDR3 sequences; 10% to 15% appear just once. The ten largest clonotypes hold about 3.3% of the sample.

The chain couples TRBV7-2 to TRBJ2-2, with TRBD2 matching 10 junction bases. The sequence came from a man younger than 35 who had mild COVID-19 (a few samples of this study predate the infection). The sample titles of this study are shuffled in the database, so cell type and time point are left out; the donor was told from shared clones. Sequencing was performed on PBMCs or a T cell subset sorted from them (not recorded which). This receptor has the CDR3 CASSISGGLPGELFF. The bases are TGTGCCAGCAGCATTAGCGGGGGGCTTCCCGGGGAGCTGTTTTTT.